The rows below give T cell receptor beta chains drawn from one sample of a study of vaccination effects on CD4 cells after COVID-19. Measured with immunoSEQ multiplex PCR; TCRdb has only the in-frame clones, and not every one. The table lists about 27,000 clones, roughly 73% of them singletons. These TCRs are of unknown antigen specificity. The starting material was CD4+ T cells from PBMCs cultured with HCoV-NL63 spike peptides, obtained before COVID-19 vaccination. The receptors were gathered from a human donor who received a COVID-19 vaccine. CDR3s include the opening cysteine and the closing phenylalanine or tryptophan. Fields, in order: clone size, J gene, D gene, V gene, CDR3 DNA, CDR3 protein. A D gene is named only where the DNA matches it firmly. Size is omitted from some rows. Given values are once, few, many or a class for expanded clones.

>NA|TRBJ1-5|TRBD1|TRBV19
TGTGCCAGTAGTCCCGATACAGGGGGTCAGAGGCCCCAGCATTTT
CASSPDTGGQRPQHF
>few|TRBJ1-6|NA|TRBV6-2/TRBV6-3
TGTGCCAGCAGTGGGACGGCCAATTCACCCCTCCACTTT
CASSGTANSPLHF
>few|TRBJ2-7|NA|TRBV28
TGTGCCAGCAGTTCCGGCGACGAGCAGTACTTC
CASSSGDEQYF
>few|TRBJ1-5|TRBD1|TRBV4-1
TGCGCCAGCAGCCCGGGACAGGGGAGCGGCAATCAGCCCCAGCATTTT
CASSPGQGSGNQPQHF
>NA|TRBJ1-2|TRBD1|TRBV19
TGTGCCAGTAGCCCTGGGACAGTTTATAACTATGGCTACACCTTC
CASSPGTVYNYGYTF
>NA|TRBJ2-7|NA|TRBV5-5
TGTGCCAGCAGCTTGGAACGAACTACAGGAGCCTACGAGCAGTACTTC
CASSLERTTGAYEQYF
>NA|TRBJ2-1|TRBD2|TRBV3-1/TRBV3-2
TGTGCCAGCAGCCAAGAAAGCCCTAGCGGGAGTACGACCGATGAGCAGTTCTTC
CASSQESPSGSTTDEQFF
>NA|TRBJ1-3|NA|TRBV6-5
TGTGCAGCGGGGTTATCGGTTGGAAACACCATATATTTT
CAAGLSVGNTIYF
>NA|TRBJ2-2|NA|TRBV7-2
TGTGCCAGCAGCCCCCACCCGGGAGCGAACACCGGGGAGCTGTTTTTT
CASSPHPGANTGELFF
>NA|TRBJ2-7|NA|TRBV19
TGTGCCAGTAGTATAGGCGGGGGCGCCTCCTACGAGCAGTACTTC
CASSIGGGASYEQYF
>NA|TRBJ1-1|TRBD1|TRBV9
TGTGCCAGCAGCGTAGGTTTTGGGGGGACAGGGACTGAAGCTTTCTTT
CASSVGFGGTGTEAFF
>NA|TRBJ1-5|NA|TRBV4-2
TGTGCCAGCAGCCAAGTCGGGGGGGCTGGCAATCAGCCCCAGCATTTT
CASSQVGGAGNQPQHF
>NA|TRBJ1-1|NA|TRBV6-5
TGTGCCAGTAGGGAGTGGGCGAACACTGAAGCTTTCTTT
CASREWANTEAFF
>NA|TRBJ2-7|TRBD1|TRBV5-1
TGCGCCAGCAGCACCCTTGGGACAGGTTTCTCCTACGAGCAGTACTTC
CASSTLGTGFSYEQYF
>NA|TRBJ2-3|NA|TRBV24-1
TGTGCCACCAGTGACACCGGGACTAGCACAGATACGCAGTATTTT
CATSDTGTSTDTQYF
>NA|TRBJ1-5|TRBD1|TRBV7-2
TGTGCCAGCAGCGTATGGACAGGGCCGAATCAGCCCCAGCATTTT
CASSVWTGPNQPQHF
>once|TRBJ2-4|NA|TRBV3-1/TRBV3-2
TGTGCCAGCAGCCAACTAGAACCCGCGGAGGCCAAAAACATTCAGTACTTC
CASSQLEPAEAKNIQYF
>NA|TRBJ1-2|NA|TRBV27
TGTGCCAGCAGCCCCCGGTACGGGTATGGCTACACCTTC
CASSPRYGYGYTF
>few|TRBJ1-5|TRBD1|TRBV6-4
TGTGCCAGCAGTACCCCGGGACAGGGGCTCCCCAATCAGCCCCAGCATTTT
CASSTPGQGLPNQPQHF
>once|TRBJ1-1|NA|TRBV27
TGTGCCAGCAGTTTATCGCCCGGTAGAAACAGAAGGACTGAAGCTTTCTTT
CASSLSPGRNRRTEAFF
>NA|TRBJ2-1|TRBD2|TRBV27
TGTGCCAGCAGGATGGGGGGGTCCTACAATGAGCAGTTCTTC
CASRMGGSYNEQFF
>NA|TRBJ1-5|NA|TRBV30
TGTGCCTGGAGTGCGGACGGGGGGAATCAGCCCCAGCATTTT
CAWSADGGNQPQHF
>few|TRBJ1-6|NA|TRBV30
TGTGCCTGGAGTGTAATGGTGTCACCCCTCCACTTT
CAWSVMVSPLHF
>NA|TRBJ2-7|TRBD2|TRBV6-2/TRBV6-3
TGTGCCAGCAGTTACCCGGGACTAGATAACTACGAGCAGTACTTC
CASSYPGLDNYEQYF
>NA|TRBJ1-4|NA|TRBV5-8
TGTGCCAGCAGCCGGGACGGTGAAAAACTGTTTTTT
CASSRDGEKLFF
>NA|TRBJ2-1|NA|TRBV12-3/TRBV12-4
TGTGCCAGCAGGTCGACAGCCCACAATGAGCAGTTCTTC
CASRSTAHNEQFF
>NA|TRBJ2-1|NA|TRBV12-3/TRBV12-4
TGTGCCAGCAGTTTCGGGAGCTACCGGCAGTTCTTC
CASSFGSYRQFF
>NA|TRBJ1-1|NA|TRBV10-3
TGTGCCATCACCACGGACAGAGATAACACTGAAGCTTTCTTT
CAITTDRDNTEAFF
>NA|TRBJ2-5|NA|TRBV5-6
TGTGCCAGCAGCTTGGTTTTAGCACAGATTCAAGAGACCCAGTACTTC
CASSLVLAQIQETQYF
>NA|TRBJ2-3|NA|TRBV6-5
TGTGCCAGCACCCTTACCAGAGCGGGTCCAGATACGCAGTATTTT
CASTLTRAGPDTQYF
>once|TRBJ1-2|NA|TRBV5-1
TGCGCCAGCAGCGAAGGGGGGATAGACTATGGCTACACCTTC
CASSEGGIDYGYTF
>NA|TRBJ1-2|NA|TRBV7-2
TGTGCCAGCAGCTTAGGGACGGGGGACTATGGCTACACCTTC
CASSLGTGDYGYTF
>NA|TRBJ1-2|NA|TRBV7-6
TGTGCCAGCAGCCCGACAGGAAACTATGGCTACACCTTC
CASSPTGNYGYTF
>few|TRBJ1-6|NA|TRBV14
TGTGCCAGCAGCCAAACCCGGGGGACACCCCTCCACTTT
CASSQTRGTPLHF
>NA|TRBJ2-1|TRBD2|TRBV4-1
TGCGCCAGCAGCCAAGATCGACGCGGGGGGGCCTGGGAGCAGTTCTTC
CASSQDRRGGAWEQFF
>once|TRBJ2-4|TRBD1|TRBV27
TGTGCCAGCAGTTCCCTGCGGGACAGGCCGAAAAACATTCAGTACTTC
CASSSLRDRPKNIQYF